This T cell receptor beta chain derives from a study of T cells in Graves' hyperthyroidism and ophthalmopathy. RNA transcripts gave rise to amplified TCR beta CDR3 regions. When the TCR CDR3 underwent first-round RT-PCR, the HTBI primer set was used. A single record per CDR3 protein comes from TCRdb applying MiXCR to the multiplex PCR reads. The data hold a few hundred thousand distinct CDR3 sequences, with approximately 14% observed a single time. V gave up 0 bases and J gave up 7 bases, with 11 bases separating them. CDR1 and CDR2 (germline): SGHRS, YFSETQ. The CDR3 length is 15 residues. This clonotype was recorded at least ten times. Diagnoses were established using clinical symptoms, serum thyroxine and TRAb, thyroid ultrasound and orbital computed tomography.

The V gene is TRBV5-1, the J gene TRBJ1-6; no clear D. The sequencing sample was made of blood. The origin of this receptor is a woman aged 18-29 years with Graves' hyperthyroidism. The CDR3 is CASSLDDLKNSPLHF. In nucleotides, the CDR3 is TGCGCCAGCAGCTTGGACGACCTGAAAAATTCACCCCTCCACTTT.